This T cell receptor beta chain appears in the sequencing data of a study of blood T cell repertoires in COVID-19. The assay was immunoSEQ multiplex PCR, and TCRdb's table has in-frame clones only and misses some. This sample yields over 200,000 clones, of which roughly 83% are seen a single time; about 2.5% belongs to the top ten. This receptor was identified in a woman in her 70s with active or convalescent COVID-19. The specimen was peripheral blood.

The CDR3 loop is CARGERGYNEQFF. The DNA of the CDR3 is TGTGCCAGAGGTGAGCGGGGGTACAATGAGCAGTTCTTC. The chain employs TRBV5-3 and TRBJ2-1, with 8 bases lining up with TRBD2. TRBV5-3 is sorted into the ORF group, with uncertain function. After removal of 7 bases from V and 4 bases from J, the junction contained 4 bases not matched to a gene. The length of the CDR3 is 13 residues.